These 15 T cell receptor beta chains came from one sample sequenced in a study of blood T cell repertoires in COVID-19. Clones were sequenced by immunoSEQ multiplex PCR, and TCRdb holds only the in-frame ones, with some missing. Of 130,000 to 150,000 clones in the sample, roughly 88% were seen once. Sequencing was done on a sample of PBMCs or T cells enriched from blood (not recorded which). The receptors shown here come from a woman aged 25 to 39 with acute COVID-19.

CDR3 in DNA: TGTGCCAGCAGAGAGTTGAACACTGAAGCTTTCTTT. This gives the protein CASRELNTEAFF. The chain links TRBV28 to TRBJ1-1; D gene ambiguous. Germline lookup yields CDR1 MDHEN and CDR2 SYDVKM. The CDR3 is 12 amino acids. Trimming shortened V by 6 bases and J by 0 bases, and 5 bases separated the two germline ends.

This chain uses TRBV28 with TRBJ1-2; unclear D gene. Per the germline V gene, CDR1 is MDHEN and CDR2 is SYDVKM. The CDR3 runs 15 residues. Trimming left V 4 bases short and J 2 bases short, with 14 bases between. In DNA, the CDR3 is TGTGCCAGCAGTTCGCCCGGGGTATCCAACTATGGCTACACCTTC. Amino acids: CASSSPGVSNYGYTF.

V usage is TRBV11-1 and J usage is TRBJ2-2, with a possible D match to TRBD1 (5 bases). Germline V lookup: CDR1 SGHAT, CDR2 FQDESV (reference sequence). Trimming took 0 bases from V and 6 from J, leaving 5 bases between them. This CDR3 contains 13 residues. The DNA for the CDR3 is TGTGCCAGCAGCTTAGCAGGGGCCGGGGAGCTGTTTTTT. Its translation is CASSLAGAGELFF.

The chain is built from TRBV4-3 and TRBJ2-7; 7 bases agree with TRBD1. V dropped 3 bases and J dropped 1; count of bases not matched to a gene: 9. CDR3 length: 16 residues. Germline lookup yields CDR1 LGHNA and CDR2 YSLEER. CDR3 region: CASSQDWDSLSYEQYF. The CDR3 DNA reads TGCGCCAGCAGCCAGGATTGGGACAGCCTATCCTACGAGCAGTACTTC.

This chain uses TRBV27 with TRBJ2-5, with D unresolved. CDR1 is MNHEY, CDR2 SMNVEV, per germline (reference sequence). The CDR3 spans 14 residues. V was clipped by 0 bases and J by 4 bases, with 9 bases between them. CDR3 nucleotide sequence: TGTGCCAGCAGTTTATCGTCCAGTGTAGAGACCCAGTACTTC. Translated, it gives CASSLSSSVETQYF.

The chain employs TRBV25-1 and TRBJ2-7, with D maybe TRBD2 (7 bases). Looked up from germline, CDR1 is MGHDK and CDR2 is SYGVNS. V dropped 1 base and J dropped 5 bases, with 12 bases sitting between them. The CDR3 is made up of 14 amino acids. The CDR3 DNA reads TGTGCCAGCAGTGAATGGCAAGGGGGGGACGAGCAGTACTTC. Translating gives CASSEWQGGDEQYF.

As DNA, the CDR3 is TGTGCCAGCAGCTTGATCACGACTTGGGCTGAAGCTTTCTTT. This encodes CASSLITTWAEAFF. V and J are TRBV5-5 and TRBJ1-1; D is undetermined. Germline CDR1 SGHKS, CDR2 YYEKEE (reference sequence). The V and J ends lost 1 base and 6 bases respectively, with 13 bases between them. The length of the CDR3 is 14 residues.

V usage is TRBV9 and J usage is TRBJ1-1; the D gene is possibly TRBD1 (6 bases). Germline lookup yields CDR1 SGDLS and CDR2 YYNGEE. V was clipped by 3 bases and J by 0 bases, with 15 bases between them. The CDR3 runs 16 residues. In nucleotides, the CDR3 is TGTGCCAGCAGCGGGCACCCGGGACAACTGAACACTGAAGCTTTCTTT. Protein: CASSGHPGQLNTEAFF. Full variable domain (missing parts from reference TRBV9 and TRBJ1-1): DSGVTQTPKHLITATGQRVTLRCSPRSGDLSVYWYQQSLDQGLQFLIQYYNGEERAKGNILERFSAQQFPDLHSELNLSSLELGDSALYFCASSGHPGQLNTEAFFGQGTRLTVV.

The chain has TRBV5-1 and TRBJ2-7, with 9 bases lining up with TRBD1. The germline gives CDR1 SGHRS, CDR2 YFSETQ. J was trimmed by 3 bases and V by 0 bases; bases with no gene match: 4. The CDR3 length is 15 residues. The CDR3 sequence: CASSLAGTGIYEQYF. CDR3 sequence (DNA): TGCGCCAGCAGCTTGGCGGGGACAGGGATCTACGAGCAGTACTTC.

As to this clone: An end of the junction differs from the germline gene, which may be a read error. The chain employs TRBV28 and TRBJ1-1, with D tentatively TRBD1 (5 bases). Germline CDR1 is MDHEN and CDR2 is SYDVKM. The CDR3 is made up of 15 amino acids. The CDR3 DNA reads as TGTGCCAGCCGTGCGGAGTCGGGGGGGAACATTGAAGCTTTCTTT. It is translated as CASRAESGGNIEAFF.

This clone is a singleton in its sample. CDR3 amino acids: CASSFQEDYGYTF. In DNA, the CDR3 is TGCGCCAGCAGCTTTCAGGAGGACTATGGCTACACCTTC. The gene calls are TRBV5-1 and TRBJ1-2; no clear D. The CDR3 is 13 residues long. V was trimmed by 2 bases and J by 3 bases, leaving 8 bases between them. CDR1 is SGHRS, CDR2 YFSETQ, per germline.

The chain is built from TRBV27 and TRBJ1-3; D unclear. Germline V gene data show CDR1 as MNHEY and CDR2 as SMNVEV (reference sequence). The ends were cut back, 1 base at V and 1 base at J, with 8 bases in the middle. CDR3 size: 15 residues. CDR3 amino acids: CASSLYYGSGNTIYF. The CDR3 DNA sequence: TGTGCCAGCAGTTTATACTACGGTTCTGGAAACACCATATATTTT.

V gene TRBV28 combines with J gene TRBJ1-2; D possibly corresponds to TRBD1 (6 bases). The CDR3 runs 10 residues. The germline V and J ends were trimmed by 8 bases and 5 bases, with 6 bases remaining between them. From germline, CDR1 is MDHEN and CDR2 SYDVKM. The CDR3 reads CASQGYGYTF. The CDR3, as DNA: TGTGCCAGCCAGGGGTATGGCTACACCTTC.

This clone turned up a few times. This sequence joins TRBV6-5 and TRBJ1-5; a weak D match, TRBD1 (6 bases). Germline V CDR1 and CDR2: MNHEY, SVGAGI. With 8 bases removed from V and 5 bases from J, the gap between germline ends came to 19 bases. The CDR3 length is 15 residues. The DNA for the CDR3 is TGTGCCAGCCAGGTGGGAACAGGGATCGATCAGCCCCAGCATTTT. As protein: CASQVGTGIDQPQHF.

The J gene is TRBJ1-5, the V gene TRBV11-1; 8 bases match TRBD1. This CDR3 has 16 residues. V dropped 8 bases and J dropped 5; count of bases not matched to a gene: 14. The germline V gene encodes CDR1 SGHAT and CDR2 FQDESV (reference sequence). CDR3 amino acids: CASRPDRDHPDQPQHF. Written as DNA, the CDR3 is TGTGCCAGCCGACCGGACAGGGATCACCCCGATCAGCCCCAGCATTTT.